The clone carrying this TCR beta chain is a singleton in its sample. This sample stems from a study of T cells in tuberculosis. This sample's time point: new active TB diagnosis, blood taken before or within 7 days of starting treatment. V was clipped by 4 bases and J by 4 bases; unmatched bases: 7. The CDR3 is 15 residues long. Germline CDR1 reads MNHEY; CDR2 reads SMNVEV (reference sequence). The repertoire was sequenced with immunoSEQ multiplex PCR; TCRdb's copy has only in-frame clones and lacks some. This sample carries around 40,000 clones, approximately 93% of them seen once, and the ten largest clones take 4% to 5.5%.

The sequenced sample was PBMCs, obtained at tuberculosis diagnosis. The sequence derives from an adult with tuberculosis. This chain connects TRBV27 to TRBJ2-3; 8 bases agree with TRBD2. Here the CDR3 DNA reads TGTGCCAGCAGTTCCCCCCGGGGGGGATCAGATACGCAGTATTTT. Translated, it gives CASSSPRGGSDTQYF.